Below are 5 T cell receptor beta chains sequenced from a single sample in a study of blood T cell repertoires in COVID-19. Sequencing was performed with immunoSEQ multiplex PCR; in TCRdb, only in-frame clones are kept and a portion is missing. The sample consists of some 260,000 clones, about 90% of them appearing once. Material for sequencing was peripheral blood. All receptors come from a man older than 75 with acute or convalescent COVID-19.

The rearrangement links TRBV4-2 to TRBJ2-3; 9 bases match TRBD2. Unmatched junction bases numbered 14, after V lost 5 bases and J lost 5 bases. The CDR3 consists of 17 residues. Germline V lookup: CDR1 LGHNA, CDR2 YNFKEQ. This chain's CDR3 is CASSESLRGRGGDTQYF. Here the CDR3 DNA reads TGTGCCAGCAGCGAATCTCTGAGGGGGCGGGGGGGAGATACGCAGTATTTT.

The rearrangement uses TRBV28 and TRBJ2-3; the match to TRBD2 covers 9 bases. Trimming at V came to 6 bases and at J to 4 bases, leaving 2 bases not matched to a gene. The CDR3 is made up of 13 amino acids. CDR1 MDHEN and CDR2 SYDVKM come from the germline V gene. For the CDR3, the DNA is TGTGCCAGCAGCTTAGCGGGAGCAGATACGCAGTATTTT. This encodes CASSLAGADTQYF.

This chain joins TRBV7-2 and TRBJ2-1, with D maybe TRBD1 (6 bases). CDR1 is SGHTA and CDR2 is FQGNSA in the germline V gene. V was trimmed by 5 bases and J by 0 bases, leaving 11 bases between them. The length of the CDR3 is 15 residues. The CDR3 loop reads CASSQTGSSYNEQFF. CDR3 in DNA: TGTGCCAGCAGCCAAACAGGGAGCTCCTACAATGAGCAGTTCTTC.

The V and J genes are TRBV9 and TRBJ1-1; a possible D gene is TRBD1 (5 bases). V was shortened by 3 bases and J by 0 bases, with 9 bases between the two germline ends. This CDR3 has 14 amino acids. Germline values: CDR1 SGDLS, CDR2 YYNGEE. The CDR3 protein is CASSGGGMNTEAFF. The CDR3 nucleotides are TGTGCCAGCAGCGGGGGCGGGATGAACACTGAAGCTTTCTTT.

The chain combines TRBV7-2 with TRBJ1-6; 10 bases match TRBD1. V trimming: 5 bases; J trimming: 8 bases; junction bases outside the gene matches: 9. The length of the CDR3 is 16 residues. Germline CDR1 SGHTA, CDR2 FQGNSA. The CDR3: CASSLRQGANYSPLHF. CDR3 DNA sequence: TGTGCCAGCAGCCTCCGACAGGGGGCAAATTATTCACCCCTCCACTTT.